Below are 31 T cell receptor beta chains sequenced from a single sample in a study of breast tumors, draining lymph nodes, adjacent tissues. TCRdb itself ran the multiplex PCR reads through MiXCR, one entry per CDR3 protein. The data contain 85,000 to 120,000 distinct CDR3 sequences, 30% of them singletons. Breast cancer patients provided tissue from their axillary draining lymph nodes. The material sequenced was axillary lymph node tissue. These receptor sequences come from a female donor with breast cancer. Some clones in this sample may be carry-over from other donors' samples.

This clonotype has at least ten counts. The chain is built from TRBV12-3 or TRBV12-4 and TRBJ2-1; D gene unclear. V lost 6 bases and J 12 bases, leaving 24 bases between the germline ends. This CDR3 contains 15 residues. Here the CDR3 DNA reads TGTGCCAGCAGACCCCCTACTACCCCAGAAGGAACGCAGTTCTTC. Amino acid sequence: CASRPPTTPEGTQFF.

This clonotype was counted at least ten times. At one boundary the junction diverges from the germline segment, which might be a read error. The chain uses TRBV6-5 and TRBJ2-1; 11 bases align to TRBD1. The CDR3 covers 18 residues. Germline CDR1 MNHEY, CDR2 SVGAGI. CDR3 in DNA: TGTGCCAGCAGGCCTCGACCACAGGACAGGGGGCCCTACGATGAGCAGTTCTTC. Encoded protein: CASRPRPQDRGPYDEQFF.

A few counts support this clonotype. This rearrangement joins TRBV6-1 to TRBJ1-5; D remains unclear. The V end was cut by 5 bases, the J end by 4 bases, with 9 bases between. Germline V gene data show CDR1 as MNHNS and CDR2 as SASEGT. The CDR3 consists of 13 residues. The CDR3 protein is CASSQVRNQPQHF. The CDR3 DNA reads as TGTGCCAGCAGTCAAGTGAGGAATCAGCCCCAGCATTTT.

There are many counts of this clonotype. This chain joins TRBV28 and TRBJ2-7; possible D gene TRBD2, 7 bases. Trimming shortened V by 6 bases and J by 3 bases, and 12 bases separated the two germline ends. This CDR3 is built from 13 residues. Germline loops: CDR1 MDHEN, CDR2 SYDVKM. The CDR3 region has the DNA TGTGCCAGCAGAGGGGGGGGAGTCTACGAGCAGTACTTC. This translates into CASRGGGVYEQYF.

The chain is built from TRBV6-5 and TRBJ2-3, with D hard to call. In germline, CDR1 is MNHEY, CDR2 SVGAGI. V shed 2 bases and J shed 0 bases, with 9 bases lying between them. The CDR3 has 15 amino acids. CDR3: CASSYVRASTDTQYF. DNA for the CDR3: TGTGCCAGCAGTTACGTCCGGGCTAGCACAGATACGCAGTATTTT.

For this clonotype: A read error may be the cause here, since a much bigger clone is one base away. This chain joins TRBV3-1 and TRBJ2-1; TRBD2 matches 8 bases. Germline CDR1 LGHDT, CDR2 YNNKEL (reference sequence). The CDR3 sequence is 16 residues long. V shed 2 bases and J 8 bases; nucleotides not matched to a gene: 11. The CDR3 region is CASSQLPREGQDEQFF. The CDR3 nucleotides read TGTGCCAGCAGCCAACTCCCTCGGGAGGGCCAGGATGAGCAGTTCTTC.

Worth noting for this clonotype: A read error may explain this, as a much larger clone is one base away. The chain combines TRBV9 with TRBJ1-5; D not resolved. Per the germline V gene, CDR1 is SGDLS and CDR2 is YYNGEE. The CDR3 spans 15 residues. CDR3 sequence (DNA): TGTGCCAGCAGCGTCGGATTTGGTAAAAATCAGCCCCACCATTTT. Amino acids: CASSVGFGKNQPHHF.

The sample holds many counts of this clonotype. This rearrangement joins TRBV19 to TRBJ1-5; D uncertain. Trimming removed 3 bases from V and 6 bases from J, with 12 bases in between. The CDR3 has 14 residues. Germline CDR1 LNHDA, CDR2 SQIVND (reference sequence). The CDR3 DNA reads as TGTGCCAGTAGTATGGGATGGGGTACTCAGCCCCAGCATTTT. It translates to CASSMGWGTQPQHF.

The chain recombines TRBV7-9 with TRBJ2-7; 9 positions agree with TRBD1. The CDR3 runs to 16 residues. Trimming at V came to 5 bases and at J to 5 bases, leaving 13 bases not matched to a gene. Per the germline V gene, CDR1 is SEHNR and CDR2 is FQNEAQ (reference sequence). The CDR3 DNA is TGTGCCAGCAGCGCAGCCTCCGGGACAGGGCTCAACGAGCAGTACTTC. This codes for CASSAASGTGLNEQYF.

V usage is TRBV2 and J usage is TRBJ1-5; 7 bases are a match to TRBD1. Per the germline V gene, CDR1 is SNHLY and CDR2 is FYNNEI. This CDR3 contains 14 residues. J gave up 4 bases and V 7 bases, and 7 bases lay outside the gene matches. The CDR3 is CASTYQGGNQPQHF. Written as DNA, the CDR3 is TGTGCCAGCACGTATCAGGGGGGGAATCAGCCCCAGCATTTT.

There are many counts of this clonotype. The gene calls are TRBV6-5 and TRBJ2-7; 9 nucleotides line up with TRBD1. Germline assignment: CDR1 MNHEY and CDR2 SVGAGI. Trimming removed 5 bases from V and 0 bases from J; junction bases left unmatched: 8. This CDR3 comprises 16 residues. The DNA of the CDR3 is TGTGCCAGCAGTCACCGAGTGACAGGGGGCTCCTACGAGCAGTACTTC. This translates into CASSHRVTGGSYEQYF.

This clonotype was detected many times. The junction shows a germline mismatch at one end, possibly a read error. V and J are TRBV19 and TRBJ1-2; possible D gene TRBD1, 5 bases. This CDR3 has 15 amino acids. Germline V gene sequence: CDR1 LNHDA, CDR2 SQIVND (reference sequence). CDR3 bases: TGTGCCAGTACTATAGGAGGGACCGGTGGCTATGGCTACACCTTC. This translates into CASTIGGTGGYGYTF.

This clonotype came up many times. V and J are TRBV9 and TRBJ2-7, with TRBD2 identical over 7 bases. V gave up 4 bases and J gave up 3 bases; unmatched junction bases: 10. CDR1 and CDR2 from the germline V gene are SGDLS and YYNGEE. The CDR3 spans 15 residues. CDR3 bases: TGTGCCAGCAGCCCCCGCCTAGCGGAAAGCTACGAGCAGTACTTC. It encodes CASSPRLAESYEQYF. Using reference TRBV9 and TRBJ2-7 for the parts outside the CDR3, the full variable domain is DSGVTQTPKHLITATGQRVTLRCSPRSGDLSVYWYQQSLDQGLQFLIQYYNGEERAKGNILERFSAQQFPDLHSELNLSSLELGDSALYFCASSPRLAESYEQYFGPGTRLTVT.

V and J are TRBV11-2 and TRBJ1-4; D possibly corresponds to TRBD1 (6 bases). Germline CDR1 and CDR2: SGHAT and FQNNGV. CDR3 length equals 15 residues. The ends were cut back, 2 bases at V and 12 bases at J, with 19 bases in the middle. CDR3 sequence reads: CASSLRGDIGEELFF. DNA of the CDR3: TGTGCCAGCAGCTTAAGGGGGGATATTGGGGAGGAACTGTTTTTT.

The table lists this clonotype with many counts. This chain uses TRBV6-6 with TRBJ1-2; D is undetermined. The V gene's germline CDR1 is MNHNY and CDR2 SVGAGI (reference sequence). Trimming left V 4 bases short and J 2 bases short, with 11 bases between. The CDR3 contains 14 residues. CDR3 residues: CASSSAGTNYGYTF. In nucleotides, the CDR3 is TGTGCCAGCAGTTCCGCGGGTACAAACTATGGCTACACCTTC.

This clonotype was seen many times. The chain has TRBV5-5 and TRBJ2-3; 8 nucleotides match TRBD2. The length of the CDR3 is 16 residues. The germline gives CDR1 SGHKS, CDR2 YYEKEE (reference sequence). Losses at the gene ends were 3 bases for V and 5 bases for J; bases not matched to a gene: 11. The CDR3 loop reads CASSSFSGGGLDTQYF. CDR3 bases: TGTGCCAGCAGCTCGTTCAGCGGGGGCGGATTAGATACGCAGTATTTT.

This clonotype appeared many times. The chain uses TRBV20-1 and TRBJ2-1, with D perhaps matching TRBD1 or TRBD2 (6 bases each). The CDR3 has 14 residues. Between the trimmed V and J ends, which lost 5 bases and 2 bases, there was a span of 13 bases. The V gene's germline CDR1 is DFQATT and CDR2 SNEGSKA (reference sequence). The CDR3 spells CSAGGTRAYNEQFF. CDR3 bases: TGCAGTGCTGGCGGGACAAGGGCCTACAATGAGCAGTTCTTC.

This clonotype was counted at least ten times. The chain links TRBV5-1 to TRBJ2-1, with TRBD2 matching over 13 bases. Germline V lookup: CDR1 SGHRS, CDR2 YFSETQ. V lost 4 bases, J lost 0 bases, and 4 bases stayed unmatched. This CDR3 is built from 17 residues. Here the CDR3 DNA reads TGCGCCAGCAGCACGGGACTAGCGGGAAGCTCCTACAATGAGCAGTTCTTC. Residues: CASSTGLAGSSYNEQFF.

Regarding this clonotype: Because the CDR3 is missing its conserved closing phenylalanine or tryptophan, this is likely a read error. J is TRBJ1-6 and V is TRBV6-1; D is ambiguous. V lost 6 bases and J lost 0, with 9 bases in between. Germline V gene data show CDR1 as MNHNS and CDR2 as SASEGT. This CDR3 has 15 residues. CDR3 nucleotides: TGTGCCAGCAGCGACTCCTACTCCTATAATTCACCCCTCCACTAT. Translated: CASSDSYSYNSPLHY.

This clonotype was counted many times. The V gene is TRBV5-1, the J gene TRBJ2-1; 12 bases map to TRBD2. Germline V gene sequence: CDR1 SGHRS, CDR2 YFSETQ. CDR3 length: 15 amino acids. J lost 9 bases, V lost 3 bases, and 7 bases had no gene match. CDR3 DNA: TGCGCCAGCAGCTCGACTAGCGGGAGATTCGGTGAGCAGTTCTTC. This codes for CASSSTSGRFGEQFF.

This clonotype was detected ten times or more. CDR3 coding DNA: TGTGCCAGCAGCCAAGCGGGCTACGGAATACCCACCTACGAGCAGTACTTC. This encodes CASSQAGYGIPTYEQYF. The genes are TRBV3-1 and TRBJ2-7; D uncertain. The CDR3 totals 17 residues. Germline loops: CDR1 LGHDT, CDR2 YNNKEL (reference sequence). With 1 base removed from V and 2 bases from J, the gap between germline ends came to 18 bases.

This sequence joins TRBV11-2 and TRBJ2-3; 9 nucleotides align to TRBD2. The germline gives CDR1 SGHAT, CDR2 FQNNGV. This CDR3 has 14 amino acids. V was clipped by 3 bases and J by 4 bases; unmatched bases: 2. The CDR3 region is CASSFSGGADTQYF. The DNA for the CDR3 is TGTGCCAGCAGCTTTAGCGGGGGTGCAGATACGCAGTATTTT.

This clonotype has a count of ten or more. Sequence at one end of the junction differs from germline and may be a read error. V is TRBV6-5 and J is TRBJ2-7, with D perhaps TRBD2 (6 bases). CDR1 and CDR2 (germline): MNHEY, SVGAGI. This CDR3 comprises 16 residues. Written as DNA, the CDR3 is TGTGCCAGCAGTCACTCGACCCGCGGGGCCCTTTGGGAGCAGTACTTC. Translating it yields CASSHSTRGALWEQYF.

On this clonotype: This may be a read error, as it is one base from a much larger clone. The V call is TRBV6-2 or TRBV6-3, the J call TRBJ2-2, with D possibly called TRBD1 or TRBD2 (5 bases each). CDR1 is MNHEY and CDR2 is SVGEGT in the germline V gene. V lost 6 bases, J lost 5 bases, and 13 bases lay in between. The CDR3 spans 14 residues. The CDR3 nucleotides are TGTGCCAGCAGGCACGTGGGACGAACCGGGGAGCTGTTTTTT. The encoded protein is CASRHVGRTGELFF.

This chain links TRBV28 with TRBJ2-1; unclear D gene. Germline-derived CDR1 and CDR2 are MDHEN and SYDVKM. The CDR3 is 12 amino acids. V was cut by 6 bases and J by 0 bases, with 3 bases left in between. The CDR3 is CASRSSYNEQFF. CDR3 sequence (DNA): TGTGCCAGCAGAAGCTCCTACAATGAGCAGTTCTTC.

This clonotype was seen only a few times. This chain joins TRBV20-1 and TRBJ2-7; D is uncertain. The germline V and J ends were trimmed by 3 bases and 3 bases, with 6 bases remaining between them. The germline CDR1 and CDR2 sequences are DFQATT and SNEGSKA (reference sequence). CDR3 size: 11 residues. In DNA form, the CDR3 reads TGCAGTGCTAGGGACCACTACGAGCAGTACTTC. Translated, it gives CSARDHYEQYF.

This clonotype was recorded many times. V and J are TRBV4-3 and TRBJ1-6, with D possibly matching TRBD1 (6 bases). Trimming stripped 0 bases from V and 8 bases from J, with 8 bases between. CDR1 LGHNA and CDR2 YSLEER come from the germline V gene. This CDR3 is 14 amino acids long. CDR3 in DNA: TGCGCCAGCAGCCAAGATGCAGGGGATTCACCCCTCCACTTT. This encodes CASSQDAGDSPLHF.

This clonotype came up many times. The CDR3, as DNA: TGTGCCAGCAGTCACGGGGGGAGCCAGACCCAGTACTTC. It translates to CASSHGGSQTQYF. J is TRBJ2-5 and V is TRBV6-2 or TRBV6-3, with 7 bases identical to TRBD2. Germline V gene sequence: CDR1 MNHEY, CDR2 SVGEGT. The CDR3 length is 13 residues. V was clipped by 5 bases and J by 6 bases; unmatched bases: 6.

This clonotype was counted many times. The chain has TRBV5-1 and TRBJ1-4; TRBD1 matches at 10 bases. V lost 1 base to trimming and J lost 0 bases; unmatched junction nucleotides: 6. The CDR3 is 18 residues long. CDR1 is SGHRS and CDR2 is YFSETQ in the germline V gene. CDR3 nucleotides: TGCGCCAGCAGCTTGTACGGACAGGGGGTTGCAACTAATGAAAAACTGTTTTTT. Translation gives CASSLYGQGVATNEKLFF.

This clonotype was recorded many times. This chain joins TRBV10-3 and TRBJ2-5; 8 nucleotides line up with TRBD2. The V segment lost 0 bases and the J segment 2 bases; nucleotides outside the gene matches: 8. This CDR3 is built from 17 residues. Germline CDR1 ENHRY, CDR2 SYGVKD. CDR3 DNA sequence: TGTGCCATCAGTGAGTCGATTGTAGCGGGACCGCAAGAGACCCAGTACTTC. Its translation: CAISESIVAGPQETQYF.

This clonotype showed up many times. The genes are TRBV6-5 and TRBJ1-5; 8 bases are a match to TRBD1. The CDR3 is 16 amino acids. Germline V gene lookup returns CDR1 MNHEY and CDR2 SVGAGI. V lost 6 bases, J lost 2 bases, and 9 bases stayed unmatched. In DNA form, the CDR3 reads TGTGCCAGCAGCTCCCACAGGGGGTTGGGCAATCAGCCCCAGCATTTT. This translates into CASSSHRGLGNQPQHF.